This T cell receptor beta chain stems from a study of neurological immune-mediated disorders. This CDR3 has 17 amino acids. Germline loops: CDR1 MGHRA, CDR2 YSYEKL. Trimming took off 0 bases at V and 2 bases at J, with 14 bases between the two ends. With 10-nucleotide random UMIs included, cDNA was synthesized by 5'RACE. Via MiXCR, TCRdb re-called the 5' RACE reads, giving one row per CDR3 protein. The data hold around 62,000 distinct CDR3 sequences, with over 4% observed a single time. Study results and caveats: One cluster of related CDR3 sequences contained, by phylogenetic grouping, the repertoires of 18 of 34 multiple sclerosis patients and formed a possible signature.

This clonotype appeared many times. Its antigen remains unknown. The receptor was isolated from a man aged 50-60 years with multiple sclerosis. The J gene is TRBJ2-1, the V gene TRBV4-1, with D hard to call. Sequencing was carried out using PBMCs. CDR3 nucleotide sequence: TGCGCCAGCAGCCAAGATCGGCAGTCTGGGGCCTACAATGAGCAGTTCTTC. Protein sequence: CASSQDRQSGAYNEQFF.